This entry lists 27 T cell receptor beta chains sequenced from one sample in a study of T cell responses to AZD1222 COVID-19 vaccine. Measured with immunoSEQ multiplex PCR; TCRdb has only the in-frame clones, and not every one. The table has 90,000 to 150,000 clones, approximately 91% seen once. Sequences were derived from peripheral blood, sampled on day 0 of AZD1222 vaccination. These receptors were taken from an adult in good health.

The rearrangement uses TRBV28 and TRBJ2-2; 7 nucleotides match TRBD2. CDR3 size: 14 residues. Trimming at V came to 5 bases and at J to 1 base, leaving 1 base not matched to a gene. Germline CDR1 and CDR2: MDHEN and SYDVKM. DNA of the CDR3: TGTGCCAGCAGTCCTAGCGGGAACACCGGGGAGCTGTTTTTT. This encodes CASSPSGNTGELFF.

The V call is TRBV3-1 (or the pseudogene TRBV3-2), the J call TRBJ2-3; D is unclear. In germline, CDR1 is LGHDT, CDR2 YNNKEL (reference sequence). CDR3 length equals 14 residues. Trimming cost V 0 bases and J 1 base, with 5 bases left between them. This CDR3 is CASSQDHGTDTQYF. The CDR3 nucleotides read TGTGCCAGCAGCCAAGATCATGGCACAGATACGCAGTATTTT.

The rearrangement links TRBV3-1 (or the pseudogene TRBV3-2) to TRBJ1-5; D is uncertain. From germline, CDR1 is LGHDT and CDR2 YNNKEL (reference sequence). Trimming cost V 0 bases and J 8 bases, with 11 bases left between them. The CDR3 spans 14 residues. CDR3 sequence reads: CASSQDSTGKPQHF. DNA for the CDR3: TGTGCCAGCAGCCAAGATTCGACCGGAAAGCCCCAGCATTTT.

The gene calls are TRBV11-3 and TRBJ2-1; unclear D gene. With 1 base removed from V and 10 bases from J, the gap between germline ends came to 11 bases. The germline CDR1 and CDR2 sequences are SGHNT and YENEEA. This CDR3 has 13 amino acids. The CDR3 DNA is TGTGCCAGCAGCTTAGCTGGGCGTCGGGAGCAGTTCTTC. Translated: CASSLAGRREQFF.

The chain employs TRBV11-2 and TRBJ2-7; D is unclear. Germline V gives CDR1 SGHAT, CDR2 FQNNGV. Deletions cut 5 bases from V and 3 bases from J, with 20 bases between. This CDR3 is built from 16 residues. Here the CDR3 reads CASSPLKRQEDYEQYF. DNA for the CDR3: TGTGCCAGCAGCCCCCTTAAGAGGCAGGAAGACTACGAGCAGTACTTC.

Concerning this clone: At the DNA level, this CDR3 is encoded by other sequences in the same sample as well. The gene calls are TRBV7-9 and TRBJ1-1, with TRBD1 matching 9 bases. The CDR3 is made up of 14 amino acids. Germline CDR1 SEHNR, CDR2 FQNEAQ (reference sequence). Unmatched junction bases numbered 2, after V lost 5 bases and J lost 1 base. Here the CDR3 DNA reads TGTGCCAGCAGCCCGGGACAGGGGAACACTGAAGCTTTCTTT. Its translation is CASSPGQGNTEAFF.

The chain links TRBV30 to TRBJ2-3; D is unresolved. CDR3 length: 15 residues. Trimming took 0 bases from V and 1 from J, leaving 11 bases between them. Germline V gene sequence: CDR1 GTSNPN, CDR2 SVGIG (reference sequence). CDR3 region: CAWSVRETGTDTQYF. CDR3 bases: TGTGCCTGGAGTGTAAGAGAAACAGGCACAGATACGCAGTATTTT.

The V gene is TRBV30, the J gene TRBJ1-2, with D hard to call. Per the germline V gene, CDR1 is GTSNPN and CDR2 is SVGIG (reference sequence). V was trimmed by 0 bases and J by 8 bases, leaving 10 bases between them. The CDR3 sequence is 12 residues long. The CDR3 here is CAWSVGQPGYTF. As DNA, the CDR3 is TGTGCCTGGAGTGTAGGCCAACCGGGCTACACCTTC.

J is TRBJ2-7 and V is TRBV5-6, with TRBD1 matching over 7 bases. The junction had 9 bases not matched to a gene; V was cut back by 4 bases and J by 2 bases. The CDR3 consists of 15 residues. Germline assignment: CDR1 SGHDT and CDR2 YYEEEE. In DNA, the CDR3 is TGTGCCAGCAGCGAGGGACAGCTTTTGACCTACGAGCAGTACTTC. Residues: CASSEGQLLTYEQYF.

V usage is TRBV3-1 (or the pseudogene TRBV3-2) and J usage is TRBJ2-1; TRBD1 agrees at 10 bases. The CDR3 runs 16 residues. The trim removed 1 base at V and 10 bases at J, leaving 10 bases unmatched. From germline, CDR1 is LGHDT and CDR2 YNNKEL (reference sequence). CDR3 in amino acids: CASSQGGAVTGGEQFF. The CDR3 region has the DNA TGTGCCAGCAGCCAAGGAGGCGCCGTGACAGGGGGCGAGCAGTTCTTC.

V is TRBV15 and J is TRBJ2-5; 7 nucleotides match TRBD1. Losses at the gene ends were 3 bases for V and 5 bases for J; bases not matched to a gene: 9. The CDR3 contains 15 residues. CDR1 LNHNV and CDR2 YYDKDF come from the germline V gene (reference sequence). The CDR3: CATSRGQGEGETQYF. CDR3 DNA: TGTGCCACCAGCAGGGGGCAGGGGGAAGGTGAGACCCAGTACTTC. Full variable domain (missing parts from reference TRBV15 and TRBJ2-5): DAMVIQNPRYQVTQFGKPVTLSCSQTLNHNVMYWYQQKSSQAPKLLFHYYDKDFNNEADTPDNFQSRRPNTSFCFLDIRSPGLGDTAMYLCATSRGQGEGETQYFGPGTRLLVL.

The chain couples TRBV14 to TRBJ2-2, with D perhaps given as TRBD1 or TRBD2 (6 bases each). CDR3 size: 16 residues. Germline V gives CDR1 SGHDN, CDR2 FVKESK. Trimming stripped 1 base from V and 7 bases from J, with 16 bases between. CDR3 protein: CASSQVPGGAGGELFF. In nucleotides, the CDR3 is TGTGCCAGCAGCCAAGTACCCGGGGGCGCGGGCGGGGAGCTGTTTTTT.

The V call is TRBV19, the J call TRBJ1-1; TRBD1 is a possible D gene (5 bases). The CDR3 has 14 amino acids. V was cut by 4 bases and J by 0 bases, with 9 bases left in between. Per germline, CDR1 LNHDA and CDR2 SQIVND (reference sequence). In DNA form, the CDR3 reads TGTGCCAGTAGTACGACAGCCATGAACACTGAAGCTTTCTTT. Translated, it gives CASSTTAMNTEAFF.

This chain joins TRBV28 and TRBJ2-1; 13 bases match TRBD2. The CDR3 is made up of 15 amino acids. V was clipped by 3 bases and J by 8 bases; unmatched bases: 4. Germline V lookup: CDR1 MDHEN, CDR2 SYDVKM. The CDR3 sequence: CASSFRTSGSHEQFF. CDR3 coding DNA: TGTGCCAGCAGTTTTCGGACTAGCGGGAGTCATGAGCAGTTCTTC.

The chain carries TRBV29-1 and TRBJ1-2; D is uncertain. The CDR3 totals 13 residues. Germline assignment: CDR1 SQVTM and CDR2 ANQGSEA. With 0 bases removed from V and 4 bases from J, the gap between germline ends came to 9 bases. CDR3 amino acids: CSVEEVVGYGYTF. CDR3 DNA sequence: TGCAGCGTTGAAGAAGTGGTAGGCTATGGCTACACCTTC. The whole variable domain, remainder taken from reference TRBV29-1 and TRBJ1-2, is SAVISQKPSRDICQRGTSLTIQCQVDSQVTMMFWYRQQPGQSLTLIATANQGSEATYESGFVIDKFPISRPNLTFSTLTVSNMSPEDSSIYLCSVEEVVGYGYTFGSGTRLTVV.

The chain joins TRBV6-1 to TRBJ1-5, with 7 bases identical to TRBD1. Trimming cost V 4 bases and J 3 bases; bases outside gene matches: 9. Looked up from germline, CDR1 is MNHNS and CDR2 is SASEGT. This CDR3 has 16 amino acids. The DNA of the CDR3 is TGTGCCAGCAGTGCCCTCGGGACAGCTACCAATCAGCCCCAGCATTTT. It yields the protein CASSALGTATNQPQHF.

The rearrangement uses TRBV28 and TRBJ1-2; possibly TRBD1 for D (5 bases). The CDR3 sequence is 13 residues long. The germline gives CDR1 MDHEN, CDR2 SYDVKM. Trimming stripped 8 bases from V and 4 bases from J, with 14 bases between. The CDR3 sequence is CASRQGGAYGYTF. In DNA, the CDR3 is TGTGCCAGCCGTCAGGGAGGGGCCTATGGCTACACCTTC.

The chain recombines TRBV30 with TRBJ1-1; D is ambiguous. This CDR3 is 13 amino acids long. V shed 3 bases and J shed 2 bases, with 10 bases lying between them. Per germline, CDR1 GTSNPN and CDR2 SVGIG (reference sequence). The CDR3 nucleotides are TGTGCCTGGAGATGGCAGGCTAACACTGAAGCTTTCTTT. Protein sequence: CAWRWQANTEAFF.

The chain combines TRBV14 with TRBJ1-4; 8 bases are a match to TRBD1. After removal of 0 bases from V and 7 bases from J, the junction contained 4 bases not matched to a gene. The CDR3 contains 15 residues. Looked up from germline, CDR1 is SGHDN and CDR2 is FVKESK. CDR3 amino acids: CASSQDRDRGEKLFF. CDR3 in DNA: TGTGCCAGCAGCCAAGATCGTGACAGGGGTGAAAAACTGTTTTTT.

V gene TRBV7-8 combines with J gene TRBJ1-1; 7 bases are shared with TRBD1. This CDR3 has 15 residues. Germline values: CDR1 SGHVS, CDR2 FQNEAQ. The V gene end was trimmed by 1 base and the J gene end by 5 bases; junction bases not matched to a gene: 7. The CDR3 nucleotides read TGTGCCAGCAGCTTAGGATTCCAGGGGGGAACTGAAGCTTTCTTT. Its protein is CASSLGFQGGTEAFF. The whole variable domain, remainder taken from reference TRBV7-8 and TRBJ1-1, is GAGVSQSPRYKVAKRGQDVALRCDPISGHVSLFWYQQALGQGPEFLTYFQNEAQLDKSGLPSDRFFAERPEGSVSTLKIQRTQQEDSAVYLCASSLGFQGGTEAFFGQGTRLTVV.

CDR3 DNA sequence: TGTGCCAGCAGCGCCCTAGCGGTCTCCTACAATGAGCAGTTCTTC. Translated: CASSALAVSYNEQFF. The chain recombines TRBV7-8 with TRBJ2-1, with 7 bases that match TRBD2. Germline V CDR1 and CDR2: SGHVS, FQNEAQ. V shed 5 bases, J shed 0 bases, and the junction held 4 bases outside the gene matches. This CDR3 has 15 residues.

This chain joins TRBV19 and TRBJ2-3; the D gene could be TRBD1 or TRBD2 (6 bases each). The CDR3 has 13 amino acids. V was pared by 6 bases and J by 5 bases, with 12 bases between. Germline assignment: CDR1 LNHDA and CDR2 SQIVND (reference sequence). The CDR3 coding sequence is TGTGCCAGTAGAGTGAGGGGGGAAGATACGCAGTATTTT. Its translation: CASRVRGEDTQYF.

The chain carries TRBV29-1 and TRBJ2-1; D perhaps matches TRBD2 (6 bases). This CDR3 spans 11 amino acids. Trimming shortened V by 7 bases and J by 8 bases, and 12 bases separated the two germline ends. The germline V gene has CDR1 SQVTM and CDR2 ANQGSEA. CDR3 in amino acids: CSGRRGDEQFF. The CDR3 DNA sequence: TGCAGCGGCCGGAGGGGCGATGAGCAGTTCTTC.

V is TRBV19 and J is TRBJ1-5; D possibly corresponds to TRBD1 (5 bases). Per the germline V gene, CDR1 is LNHDA and CDR2 is SQIVND (reference sequence). The CDR3 is made up of 15 amino acids. The V end lost 10 bases, the J end lost 2 bases, and 18 bases lay between the germline ends. The CDR3, as DNA: TGTGCCACTTGGGGGGGTAGGAGTGGCAATCAGCCCCAGCATTTT. It specifies CATWGGRSGNQPQHF. Based on the CDR3 plus reference TRBV19 and TRBJ1-5, the full variable domain is DGGITQSPKYLFRKEGQNVTLSCEQNLNHDAMYWYRQDPGQGLRLIYYSQIVNDFQKGDIAEGYSVSREKKESFPLTVTSAQKNPTAFYLCATWGGRSGNQPQHFGDGTRLSIL.

This chain joins TRBV28 and TRBJ2-7; 9 nucleotides align to TRBD1. J was trimmed by 11 bases and V by 4 bases; bases with no gene match: 3. The CDR3 totals 11 residues. Germline CDR1 and CDR2: MDHEN and SYDVKM. The CDR3 DNA is TGTGCCAGCAGTTACGGGACAGGGAAGTACTTC. Translating gives CASSYGTGKYF. Combining the CDR3 with reference TRBV28 and TRBJ2-7 gives the whole variable domain DVKVTQSSRYLVKRTGEKVFLECVQDMDHENMFWYRQDPGLGLRLIYFSYDVKMKEKGDIPEGYSVSREKKERFSLILESASTNQTSMYLCASSYGTGKYFGPGTRLTVT.

This clone has a single count. The rearrangement links TRBV10-3 to TRBJ1-2, with no clear D. CDR1 and CDR2 (germline): ENHRY, SYGVKD. CDR3 length equals 15 residues. V lost 0 bases to trimming and J lost 0 bases, with 8 bases between them. The CDR3 loop reads CAISESTGSNYGYTF. DNA of the CDR3: TGTGCCATCAGTGAGTCGACCGGATCTAACTATGGCTACACCTTC.

The chain combines TRBV5-5 with TRBJ1-1, with D unresolved. CDR1 SGHKS and CDR2 YYEKEE come from the germline V gene (reference sequence). This CDR3 region has 13 residues. The V end was cut by 2 bases, the J end by 1 base, with 6 bases between. The CDR3 here is CASSFKGNTEAFF. In nucleotides, the CDR3 is TGTGCCAGCAGCTTTAAGGGGAACACTGAAGCTTTCTTT.